These 4 T cell receptor beta chains originate from one sample sequenced in a study of CD8 T cells in ankylosing spondylitis. One entry per CDR3 protein results from TCRdb running MiXCR on the 5' RACE reads. The sample has tens of thousands of distinct CDR3 sequences; 2.5% to 3.5% are singletons. Sample: blood, either unsorted or a sorted T cell fraction (not recorded which). Every receptor here comes from a male donor with ankylosing spondylitis or in good health (not recorded which).

This clonotype was recorded at least ten times. The gene calls are TRBV9 and TRBJ2-3; the match to TRBD2 covers 7 bases. Germline CDR1 is SGDLS and CDR2 is YYNGEE. V dropped 3 bases and J dropped 2; count of bases not matched to a gene: 9. The CDR3 runs to 16 residues. The CDR3 DNA is TGTGCCAGCAGCGCAGACCGAGCGGGATCCACAGATACGCAGTATTTT. Amino acids: CASSADRAGSTDTQYF.

The table lists this clonotype with many counts. The chain links TRBV9 to TRBJ2-1, with TRBD2 matching 10 bases. The CDR3 loop spans 17 amino acids. J lost 10 bases, V lost 0 bases, and 13 bases had no gene match. Per the germline V gene, CDR1 is SGDLS and CDR2 is YYNGEE. CDR3 amino acids: CASSVAPGLAGAHEQFF. CDR3 in DNA: TGTGCCAGCAGCGTAGCCCCGGGCCTAGCGGGAGCGCACGAGCAGTTCTTC.

This clonotype was recorded many times. The chain links TRBV9 to TRBJ1-2; D call uncertain. The germline V and J ends were trimmed by 4 bases and 3 bases, with 13 bases remaining between them. CDR3 length equals 14 residues. CDR1 is SGDLS and CDR2 is YYNGEE in the germline V gene. Here the CDR3 DNA reads TGTGCCAGCAGCCCCAGCAGTGGGGACTATGGCTACACCTTC. Its translation is CASSPSSGDYGYTF.

A remark on this clonotype: Since no conserved phenylalanine or tryptophan closes the CDR3, a read error is the likely cause. CDR3 in amino acids: CASSPGGGQGTGELFL. The CDR3 DNA is TGTGCTAGCAGTCCAGGTGGGGGACAGGGCACCGGGGAGCTGTTTCTT. V and J are TRBV9 and TRBJ2-2; 9 bases are a match to TRBD1. Germline V lookup: CDR1 SGDLS, CDR2 YYNGEE. This CDR3 is built from 16 residues.